This passage covers 27 T cell receptor beta chains from one sample sequenced in a study of Ad26.COV2.S vaccination and SARS-CoV-2 variants (dated by TCRdb to the early 2020s). The treatment or condition label on this specimen signifies: some 19 received Ad26.COV2.S at low or high dose, single or two shots; about 5 received placebo; per-sample allocation not given. For vaccine and placebo recipients, repertoires were sequenced using samples collected on day 63 after the first injection. Libraries were constructed by the immunoSEQ multiplex PCR assay. TCRdb took this table from immuneACCESS and kept in-frame rearrangements with V and J called. Such tables lack part of the clones; where checked against another copy, unresolved V genes explain under half of the gap, and the rest is unexplained. Across this sample there are roughly 410,000 clones, with around 82% seen only once. The leading ten clones occupy approximately 7.8% of the sample.

Sequenced material: peripheral blood, taken in a trial of Ad26.COV2.S vaccine versus placebo. Receptor source: a person between 18 and 65 years old who received the Ad26.COV2.S COVID-19 vaccine or a placebo.

The chain links TRBV6-5 to TRBJ2-7; TRBD1 or TRBD2 may be the D gene (5 bases each). Germline values: CDR1 MNHEY, CDR2 SVGAGI. V lost 7 bases and J lost 3, with 16 bases in between. CDR3 length: 14 residues. The CDR3: CASTEEGRGYEQYF. The CDR3 bases are TGTGCCAGCACCGAAGAGGGACGGGGCTACGAGCAGTACTTC.

The CDR3 nucleotides read TGTGCCAGCAGCTTACAGGGGATGGGAGGCTACACCTTC. It encodes CASSLQGMGGYTF. The V and J genes are TRBV7-9 and TRBJ1-2; D is perhaps TRBD1 (6 bases). CDR1 and CDR2 (germline): SEHNR, FQNEAQ (reference sequence). V gave up 2 bases and J gave up 8 bases, with 12 bases separating them. The CDR3 length is 13 residues.

This chain connects TRBV5-1 to TRBJ2-2; unclear D gene. The CDR3 contains 13 residues. Deletions cut 4 bases from V and 6 bases from J, with 10 bases between. Looked up from germline, CDR1 is SGHRS and CDR2 is YFSETQ. The DNA for the CDR3 is TGCGCCAGCAGCCCCTTTTTATCCGGGGAGCTGTTTTTT. Translation: CASSPFLSGELFF.

The chain joins TRBV3-1 (or the pseudogene TRBV3-2) to TRBJ2-7; TRBD2 might be the D (7 bases). The length of the CDR3 is 15 residues. V gave up 1 base and J gave up 4 bases, with 14 bases separating them. Germline CDR1 reads LGHDT; CDR2 reads YNNKEL (reference sequence). This CDR3 is CASSQGWGGAYEQYF. CDR3 sequence (DNA): TGTGCCAGCAGCCAAGGCTGGGGGGGGGCTTACGAGCAGTACTTC.

This CDR3 reads CAISSVAYEQYF. In nucleotides, the CDR3 is TGTGCCATCAGTTCCGTAGCCTACGAGCAGTACTTC. This chain joins TRBV10-3 and TRBJ2-7; D is unresolved. Trimming took 5 bases from V and 2 from J, leaving 7 bases between them. The CDR3 loop spans 12 amino acids. Germline V gene lookup returns CDR1 ENHRY and CDR2 SYGVKD.

For the CDR3, the DNA is TGTGCCAGCAGCCCCCCCTTAGGACAGGGACAAGCGAACGGGGAGCTGTTTTTT. This gives the protein CASSPPLGQGQANGELFF. The chain combines TRBV3-1 (or the pseudogene TRBV3-2) with TRBJ2-2; 8 bases are shared with TRBD1. The CDR3 contains 18 residues. The V segment lost 4 bases and the J segment 7 bases; nucleotides outside the gene matches: 17. CDR1 and CDR2 from the germline V gene are LGHDT and YNNKEL (reference sequence).

The CDR3 spells CASSRIYEQYF. The CDR3 coding sequence is TGTGCCAGCAGCAGAATTTACGAGCAGTACTTC. The chain carries TRBV21-1 and TRBJ2-7. TRBV21-1 is described as a pseudogene. This CDR3 has 11 amino acids.

The genes are TRBV27 and TRBJ1-4; the match to TRBD1 covers 7 bases. Germline values: CDR1 MNHEY, CDR2 SMNVEV (reference sequence). Trimming took 5 bases from V and 0 from J; bases not matched to a gene: 6. This CDR3 contains 16 residues. The CDR3 sequence: CASSPIGTATNEKLFF. The CDR3, as DNA: TGTGCCAGCAGTCCTATTGGGACAGCAACTAATGAAAAACTGTTTTTT.

The J gene is TRBJ2-1, the V gene TRBV4-1; perhaps TRBD1 as D (5 bases). The CDR3 covers 17 residues. Germline V gene lookup returns CDR1 MGHRA and CDR2 YSYEKL. The V end lost 1 base, the J end lost 2 bases, and 15 bases lay between the germline ends. CDR3 DNA sequence: TGCGCCAGCAGCCAAGCGGTATCGGTGGGGCCCTACAATGAGCAGTTCTTC. It yields the protein CASSQAVSVGPYNEQFF.

This clone was observed a single time. V is TRBV5-1 and J is TRBJ1-3; no clear D. The CDR3 contains 14 residues. CDR1 is SGHRS and CDR2 is YFSETQ in the germline V gene. Trimming cost V 0 bases and J 2 bases, with 6 bases left between them. Here the CDR3 DNA reads TGCGCCAGCAGCTTGGGGACTGCTGGAAACACCATATATTTT. This encodes CASSLGTAGNTIYF.

V gene TRBV6-5 combines with J gene TRBJ2-2; D may match TRBD1 or TRBD2 (6 bases each). This CDR3 has 16 amino acids. Germline lookup yields CDR1 MNHEY and CDR2 SVGAGI. Between the trimmed V and J ends, which lost 4 bases and 4 bases, there was a span of 16 bases. The CDR3: CASSSRGRGRTGELFF. CDR3 in DNA: TGTGCCAGCAGTTCAAGAGGACGGGGGCGCACCGGGGAGCTGTTTTTT.

This chain uses TRBV6-5 with TRBJ2-1; D possibly uses TRBD1 or TRBD2 (5 bases each). Between the trimmed V and J ends, which lost 8 bases and 9 bases, there was a span of 23 bases. The CDR3 is 15 amino acids. Germline lookup yields CDR1 MNHEY and CDR2 SVGAGI. CDR3 bases: TGTGCCAGCGGGGGTCTTATGAGGGCGGTAAGTGAGCAGTTCTTC. It yields the protein CASGGLMRAVSEQFF.

The chain uses TRBV19 and TRBJ2-3; tentatively, D is TRBD1 (6 bases). This CDR3 comprises 15 residues. Looked up from germline, CDR1 is LNHDA and CDR2 is SQIVND (reference sequence). The V gene lost 4 bases and the J gene lost 2 bases, with 13 bases spanning the gap. Here the CDR3 reads CASSTTGTLTDTQYF. The CDR3 DNA sequence: TGTGCCAGTAGTACAACCGGGACACTCACAGATACGCAGTATTTT.

The V and J genes are TRBV3-1 (or the pseudogene TRBV3-2) and TRBJ1-2, with D unclear. The CDR3 is 17 residues long. V was pared by 0 bases and J by 3 bases, with 17 bases between. Germline CDR1 and CDR2: LGHDT and YNNKEL (reference sequence). For the CDR3, the DNA is TGTGCCAGCAGCCAAGATCTACCAACTATTGTAGACTATGGCTACACCTTC. Its translation: CASSQDLPTIVDYGYTF.

This chain links TRBV18 with TRBJ1-6; D remains ambiguous. V was clipped by 5 bases and J by 4 bases, with 9 bases between them. The germline gives CDR1 KGHSH, CDR2 LQKENI. The CDR3 is 14 residues long. The CDR3 DNA follows: TGTGCCAGCTCAGACAAGGCATATAATTCACCCCTCCACTTT. Protein: CASSDKAYNSPLHF.

The rearrangement joins TRBV5-1 to TRBJ2-2, with TRBD1 matching 9 bases. Germline trimming cut 4 bases from V and 6 bases from J; bases unmatched to any gene: 10. Germline-derived CDR1 and CDR2 are SGHRS and YFSETQ. The CDR3 length is 16 residues. The CDR3, as DNA: TGCGCCAGCAGCCCGAGGACAGGGGCCCCGGCCGGGGAGCTGTTTTTT. Protein: CASSPRTGAPAGELFF.

V is TRBV6-5 and J is TRBJ2-7; unclear D gene. V dropped 10 bases and J dropped 8 bases, with 15 bases sitting between them. The germline CDR1 and CDR2 sequences are MNHEY and SVGAGI. The CDR3 spans 11 residues. The CDR3 nucleotides are TGTGCCACTATGTCAGCTACGAAGCAGTACTTC. Residues: CATMSATKQYF.

This clone was counted once. The CDR3 reads CASSEPFRGYGYTF. In nucleotides, the CDR3 is TGTGCCAGCAGTGAACCATTCAGGGGCTATGGCTACACCTTC. The chain employs TRBV25-1 and TRBJ1-2; maybe TRBD1 (6 bases). V lost 2 bases to trimming and J lost 4 bases, with 11 bases between them. Germline CDR1 reads MGHDK; CDR2 reads SYGVNS. This CDR3 has 14 residues.

V usage is TRBV5-1 and J usage is TRBJ1-5; no reliable D call. The germline V gene has CDR1 SGHRS and CDR2 YFSETQ. The CDR3 has 13 residues. V was trimmed by 2 bases and J by 3 bases, leaving 6 bases between them. CDR3 sequence (DNA): TGCGCCAGCAGCTTTGGTGACAATCAGCCCCAGCATTTT. Translation: CASSFGDNQPQHF.

The J gene is TRBJ2-1, the V gene TRBV2; TRBD2 matches at 10 bases. In germline, CDR1 is SNHLY, CDR2 FYNNEI. The CDR3 loop spans 14 amino acids. Losses at the gene ends were 7 bases for V and 9 bases for J; bases not matched to a gene: 9. CDR3 in DNA: TGTGCCAGCAACGCGCCTAGCGGGAGATTTGAGCAGTTCTTC. Protein sequence: CASNAPSGRFEQFF.

The chain is built from TRBV7-3 and TRBJ1-1; D remains ambiguous. The CDR3 length is 13 residues. V was trimmed by 5 bases and J by 1 base, leaving 8 bases between them. Germline values: CDR1 SGHTA, CDR2 FQGTGA. CDR3 nucleotide sequence: TGTGCCAGCAGCCTATCCGCGAACACTGAAGCTTTCTTT. This translates into CASSLSANTEAFF.

The V and J genes are TRBV25-1 and TRBJ2-3, with D perhaps assigned TRBD1 or TRBD2 (5 bases each). CDR1 is MGHDK, CDR2 SYGVNS, per germline. The germline V and J ends were trimmed by 2 bases and 1 base, with 10 bases remaining between them. This CDR3 spans 15 amino acids. The CDR3 sequence: CASSEGGRGTDTQYF. CDR3 sequence (DNA): TGTGCCAGCAGTGAAGGGGGACGGGGCACAGATACGCAGTATTTT.

This rearrangement joins TRBV6-1 to TRBJ1-1, with TRBD1 as a possible D gene (5 bases). V lost 2 bases to trimming and J lost 0 bases, with 7 bases between them. From germline, CDR1 is MNHNS and CDR2 SASEGT. The CDR3 length is 14 residues. The DNA of the CDR3 is TGTGCCAGCAGTGAACGAGGGGTGAACACTGAAGCTTTCTTT. Translated: CASSERGVNTEAFF.

The rearrangement uses TRBV19 and TRBJ1-1; no definite D call. V was trimmed by 3 bases and J by 2 bases, leaving 13 bases between them. Germline CDR1 LNHDA, CDR2 SQIVND (reference sequence). The CDR3 runs 15 residues. CDR3 in DNA: TGTGCCAGTAGTATTTCCGACGGGGTAAACACTGAAGCTTTCTTT. It specifies CASSISDGVNTEAFF.

The chain recombines TRBV3-1 (or the pseudogene TRBV3-2) with TRBJ2-3; no reliable D call. Trimming left V 3 bases short and J 8 bases short, with 15 bases between. The CDR3 has 14 amino acids. Germline loops: CDR1 LGHDT, CDR2 YNNKEL (reference sequence). This CDR3 is CASSHALLRGTQYF. For the CDR3, the DNA is TGTGCCAGCAGCCATGCCCTTCTCCGAGGTACGCAGTATTTT.

V gene TRBV19 combines with J gene TRBJ2-3; weak D call: TRBD2 (6 bases). Germline CDR1 reads LNHDA; CDR2 reads SQIVND (reference sequence). Trimming left V 3 bases short and J 1 base short, with 23 bases between. CDR3 length equals 19 residues. The CDR3 region has the DNA TGTGCCAGTAGTATCCCCAAGGGAAGCGGGCGCCAACGCACAGATACGCAGTATTTT. Translating it yields CASSIPKGSGRQRTDTQYF.

The chain combines TRBV13 with TRBJ2-2; 8 bases agree with TRBD2. The CDR3 length is 17 residues. With V trimmed by 1 base and J by 3 bases, 7 bases remained unmatched. Germline values: CDR1 PRHDT, CDR2 FYEKMQ (reference sequence). As DNA, the CDR3 is TGTGCCAGCAGCTTAGCCCCCGGACTAGCAGACACCGGGGAGCTGTTTTTT. It is translated as CASSLAPGLADTGELFF.